One and the same sample provided the 32 T cell receptor beta chains below, sequenced in a study of cytomegalovirus exposure and HLA in healthy donors. Profiled with immunoSEQ multiplex PCR; TCRdb holds only in-frame clones, not every one. The profile shows 250,000 to 350,000 clones, more than 75% of them singletons. Sequencing was done on a sample of PBMCs. These receptors were obtained from a young woman in good health and CMV-seronegative.

CDR3 sequence reads: CASSLIGTAAYEQYF. Written as DNA, the CDR3 is TGTGCCAGCAGTTTGATCGGGACAGCTGCCTACGAGCAGTACTTC. The rearrangement links TRBV28 to TRBJ2-7; 7 bases line up with TRBD1. V shed 3 bases, J shed 2 bases, and the junction held 7 bases outside the gene matches. The V gene's germline CDR1 is MDHEN and CDR2 SYDVKM. This CDR3 has 15 amino acids.

This clone was seen only a few times. The CDR3 here is CASRFGSGSRVNEQFF. In DNA, the CDR3 is TGTGCCAGCAGGTTCGGTAGCGGGAGTAGGGTGAATGAGCAGTTCTTC. The V call is TRBV7-2, the J call TRBJ2-1; TRBD2 aligns across 9 bases. The length of the CDR3 is 16 residues. Germline V CDR1 and CDR2: SGHTA, FQGNSA. The junction had 13 bases not matched to a gene; V was cut back by 6 bases and J by 7 bases.

The rearrangement joins TRBV25-1 to TRBJ2-1; weak D call: TRBD2 (6 bases). The V and J ends lost 3 bases and 8 bases respectively, with 20 bases between them. The CDR3 totals 16 residues. In germline, CDR1 is MGHDK, CDR2 SYGVNS. The CDR3 DNA reads TGTGCCAGCAGTGAGGGGGACTTCCTCGGCGGATATGAGCAGTTCTTC. Translation gives CASSEGDFLGGYEQFF.

The rearrangement links TRBV6-5 to TRBJ1-1; D ambiguous. The CDR3 is 16 amino acids. Germline CDR1 MNHEY, CDR2 SVGAGI. Trimming pared 3 bases from V and 5 bases from J, leaving 19 bases between. In DNA, the CDR3 is TGTGCCAGCAGTTATACCAGCGGTCTCTCGGTTACTGAAGCTTTCTTT. This translates into CASSYTSGLSVTEAFF.

V usage is TRBV7-3 and J usage is TRBJ2-2, with 8 bases fitting TRBD1. CDR3 size: 14 residues. V shed 3 bases and J 7 bases; nucleotides not matched to a gene: 4. The germline V gene encodes CDR1 SGHTA and CDR2 FQGTGA. The CDR3 DNA is TGTGCCAGCAGCTTGACAGGGGCGGGCGGGGAGCTGTTTTTT. Translation gives CASSLTGAGGELFF.

The rearrangement links TRBV28 to TRBJ2-3; 10 bases map to TRBD2. The germline CDR1 and CDR2 sequences are MDHEN and SYDVKM. The CDR3 spans 19 residues. With 7 bases clipped from V and 2 bases from J, the junction kept 18 bases outside the gene matches. DNA for the CDR3: TGTGCCAGCAAGTCGCGGTGGGCTAGCGGGAGTCTCCACACAGATACGCAGTATTTT. It specifies CASKSRWASGSLHTDTQYF.

In DNA, the CDR3 is TGTGCCAGCAGCTTGGCCCGGGGGAATGAGCAGTTCTTC. It yields the protein CASSLARGNEQFF. V is TRBV7-3 and J is TRBJ2-1, with D possibly being TRBD2 (6 bases). The CDR3 covers 13 residues. With 3 bases removed from V and 7 bases from J, the gap between germline ends came to 10 bases. CDR1 and CDR2 (germline): SGHTA, FQGTGA.

The chain joins TRBV5-1 to TRBJ2-7; 12 bases match TRBD1. The trim removed 4 bases at V and 5 bases at J, leaving 13 bases unmatched. Per germline, CDR1 SGHRS and CDR2 YFSETQ. The length of the CDR3 is 17 residues. The CDR3 nucleotides are TGCGCCAGCAGCGGGGGGACAGGGGGCATTACCGATAACGAGCAGTACTTC. Amino acids: CASSGGTGGITDNEQYF.

The chain combines TRBV27 with TRBJ1-2, with D uncertain. The CDR3 extends over 16 amino acids. The V end was cut by 5 bases, the J end by 6 bases, with 22 bases between. CDR1 and CDR2 from the germline V gene are MNHEY and SMNVEV (reference sequence). CDR3 sequence reads: CASSPLPGGAGNGYTF. The CDR3 coding sequence is TGTGCCAGCAGTCCTCTCCCAGGTGGAGCCGGGAATGGCTACACCTTC.

This chain links TRBV7-8 with TRBJ1-5; D is perhaps TRBD1 (5 bases). CDR3 length: 13 amino acids. V was clipped by 3 bases and J by 6 bases, with 9 bases between them. CDR1 is SGHVS and CDR2 is FQNEAQ in the germline V gene. CDR3 DNA sequence: TGTGCCAGCAGCTTGGAGGGGATTCAGCCCCAGCATTTT. Its translation: CASSLEGIQPQHF.

The chain carries TRBV18 and TRBJ1-6; TRBD1 agrees at 10 bases. V gave up 4 bases and J gave up 4 bases; unmatched junction bases: 4. The CDR3 loop spans 16 amino acids. Germline CDR1 is KGHSH and CDR2 is LQKENI. CDR3 amino acids: CASSLRDRGYNSPLHF. In DNA, the CDR3 is TGTGCCAGCTCACTACGGGACAGGGGTTATAATTCACCCCTCCACTTT.

The V call is TRBV6-5, the J call TRBJ2-1, with TRBD1 identical over 9 bases. This CDR3 comprises 15 residues. From germline, CDR1 is MNHEY and CDR2 SVGAGI. Trimming at V came to 5 bases and at J to 10 bases, leaving 12 bases not matched to a gene. CDR3 nucleotides: TGTGCCAGCAGTCCAACCGGGACAGGGAAGTACGAGCAGTTCTTC. Translation: CASSPTGTGKYEQFF.

This sequence joins TRBV18 and TRBJ1-5; D remains unclear. The CDR3 extends over 14 amino acids. Germline assignment: CDR1 KGHSH and CDR2 LQKENI. The germline V and J ends were trimmed by 5 bases and 3 bases, with 11 bases remaining between them. CDR3 protein: CASSTQTTNQPQHF. The CDR3 DNA reads TGTGCCAGCTCAACACAGACAACCAATCAGCCCCAGCATTTT.

V gene TRBV4-3 combines with J gene TRBJ2-7, with D possibly matching TRBD2 (5 bases). V was clipped by 0 bases and J by 7 bases, with 16 bases between them. The CDR3 is made up of 15 amino acids. In germline, CDR1 is LGHNA, CDR2 YSLEER. The CDR3 here is CASSQDLLPGWEQYF. The CDR3 DNA sequence: TGCGCCAGCAGCCAAGATCTTCTTCCGGGGTGGGAGCAGTACTTC.

A word on this clone: Other DNA sequences in the same sample also yield this CDR3. The chain is built from TRBV9 and TRBJ1-1; no reliable D call. Trimming shortened V by 0 bases and J by 1 base, and 7 bases separated the two germline ends. Germline CDR1 and CDR2: SGDLS and YYNGEE. The CDR3 length is 14 residues. The CDR3 region is CASSVGRENTEAFF. The CDR3 nucleotides read TGTGCCAGCAGCGTAGGCCGGGAGAACACTGAAGCTTTCTTT.

CDR3 sequence reads: CASKGPILSPLHF. As DNA, the CDR3 is TGTGCCAGCAAGGGGCCGATACTTTCACCCCTCCACTTT. The chain is built from TRBV2 and TRBJ1-6, with a possible D match to TRBD1 (5 bases). The V gene's germline CDR1 is SNHLY and CDR2 FYNNEI. The CDR3 is made up of 13 amino acids. The V and J ends lost 7 bases and 9 bases respectively, with 13 bases between them.

This clone occurred once. The gene calls are TRBV28 and TRBJ1-2, with 10 bases that match TRBD1. The CDR3 spans 17 residues. Germline CDR1 is MDHEN and CDR2 is SYDVKM. Germline trimming cut 4 bases from V and 0 bases from J; bases unmatched to any gene: 8. The CDR3 here is CASSSGTGVLANYGYTF. CDR3 sequence (DNA): TGTGCCAGCAGTTCCGGGACAGGGGTTTTAGCTAACTATGGCTACACCTTC.

V and J are TRBV28 and TRBJ1-1; D is unclear. Per the germline V gene, CDR1 is MDHEN and CDR2 is SYDVKM. The CDR3 is 15 amino acids. V lost 1 base and J lost 5, with 14 bases in between. The CDR3 sequence: CASSLYRGLGTEAFF. CDR3 in DNA: TGTGCCAGCAGTTTATATCGGGGATTGGGGACTGAAGCTTTCTTT.

Only one count was recorded for this clone. This rearrangement joins TRBV27 to TRBJ2-7; D ambiguous. CDR1 and CDR2 from the germline V gene are MNHEY and SMNVEV (reference sequence). The V and J ends lost 5 bases and 0 bases respectively, with 14 bases between them. The CDR3 runs to 15 residues. The CDR3 DNA reads TGTGCCAGCAGTACCCAATTCTTTAGCTCCTACGAGCAGTACTTC. Residues: CASSTQFFSSYEQYF.

The gene calls are TRBV2 and TRBJ2-1, with D possibly being TRBD2 (6 bases). V was pared by 0 bases and J by 0 bases, with 24 bases between. The CDR3 extends over 21 amino acids. Germline lookup yields CDR1 SNHLY and CDR2 FYNNEI. CDR3 DNA: TGTGCCAGCAGTGAAGCGCTTCGAGGGACTTCTTACCTCAGCTCCTACAATGAGCAGTTCTTC. Translation: CASSEALRGTSYLSSYNEQFF.

CDR3 coding DNA: TGTGCCAGCAGCCAAGATCAGGCGGGTCGGCAGCCCCAGCATTTT. This codes for CASSQDQAGRQPQHF. The V and J genes are TRBV4-2 and TRBJ1-5; D is unresolved. Per germline, CDR1 LGHNA and CDR2 YNFKEQ. The V gene lost 0 bases and the J gene lost 7 bases, with 13 bases spanning the gap. The CDR3 has 15 amino acids.

The chain is built from TRBV7-3 and TRBJ1-1, with D tentatively TRBD1 (5 bases). V shed 5 bases and J shed 6 bases, with 16 bases lying between them. Germline V gives CDR1 SGHTA, CDR2 FQGTGA. This CDR3 contains 14 residues. The CDR3 coding sequence is TGTGCCAGCAGCCCAGGGAGGGGCGGGCCTGAAGCTTTCTTT. Protein product: CASSPGRGGPEAFF.

The V and J genes are TRBV5-4 and TRBJ2-3, with 9 bases that match TRBD1. This CDR3 spans 17 amino acids. Germline CDR1 is SGHNT and CDR2 is YYREEE (reference sequence). The J segment lost 0 bases and the V segment lost 4 bases, leaving 9 bases of the junction unmatched. This CDR3 is CASSPASQGASTDTQYF. The CDR3 nucleotides are TGTGCCAGCAGCCCGGCATCACAGGGGGCCAGCACAGATACGCAGTATTTT.

V usage is TRBV2 and J usage is TRBJ2-1, with 9 bases that match TRBD2. V gave up 5 bases and J gave up 2 bases; unmatched junction bases: 4. This CDR3 contains 15 residues. Germline V lookup: CDR1 SNHLY, CDR2 FYNNEI. CDR3 amino acids: CASSQTSGTYNEQFF. The CDR3 nucleotides are TGTGCCAGCAGTCAGACTAGCGGAACCTACAATGAGCAGTTCTTC.

The chain links TRBV28 to TRBJ1-6; 7 nucleotides match TRBD1. The CDR3 contains 14 residues. Trimming at V came to 4 bases and at J to 5 bases, leaving 2 bases not matched to a gene. Germline V gene sequence: CDR1 MDHEN, CDR2 SYDVKM. The CDR3 spells CASSWTGDNSPLHF. The CDR3 region has the DNA TGTGCCAGCAGTTGGACAGGTGATAATTCACCCCTCCACTTT. Full variable domain (remainder filled in from reference TRBV28 and TRBJ1-6): DVKVTQSSRYLVKRTGEKVFLECVQDMDHENMFWYRQDPGLGLRLIYFSYDVKMKEKGDIPEGYSVSREKKERFSLILESASTNQTSMYLCASSWTGDNSPLHFGNGTRLTVT.

J is TRBJ2-1 and V is TRBV27; 11 bases align to TRBD2. Germline CDR1 is MNHEY and CDR2 is SMNVEV (reference sequence). The trim removed 5 bases at V and 10 bases at J, leaving 16 bases unmatched. The CDR3 loop spans 17 amino acids. CDR3 sequence reads: CASSTLPGLAVYGEQFF. CDR3 nucleotide sequence: TGTGCCAGCAGTACCCTCCCGGGACTAGCGGTTTACGGCGAGCAGTTCTTC.

The chain employs TRBV5-5 and TRBJ1-1; TRBD1 matches 8 bases. CDR3 length: 13 residues. Germline trimming cut 2 bases from V and 5 bases from J; bases unmatched to any gene: 2. Germline assignment: CDR1 SGHKS and CDR2 YYEKEE (reference sequence). The CDR3 is CASSFTGGTEAFF. CDR3 nucleotides: TGTGCCAGCAGCTTTACAGGGGGGACTGAAGCTTTCTTT.

The chain carries TRBV9 and TRBJ2-5, with TRBD1 as a possible D gene (5 bases). Trimming shortened V by 0 bases and J by 0 bases, and 6 bases separated the two germline ends. From germline, CDR1 is SGDLS and CDR2 YYNGEE. There are 14 residues in the CDR3. In DNA, the CDR3 is TGTGCCAGCAGCGTAGCGGACAACCAAGAGACCCAGTACTTC. Its protein is CASSVADNQETQYF.

J is TRBJ2-3 and V is TRBV6-5, with TRBD2 identical over 8 bases. Germline CDR1 is MNHEY and CDR2 is SVGAGI. The CDR3 spans 16 residues. V lost 4 bases to trimming and J lost 7 bases; unmatched junction nucleotides: 13. The CDR3 is CASSLVSGREPNTQYF. The CDR3 coding sequence is TGTGCCAGCAGTTTAGTGAGCGGGAGAGAACCTAATACGCAGTATTTT.

This chain connects TRBV6-5 to TRBJ1-1; D not certain. Germline V gives CDR1 MNHEY, CDR2 SVGAGI. V shed 5 bases and J shed 0 bases, with 7 bases lying between them. CDR3 length: 13 amino acids. The CDR3 here is CASSNSLNTEAFF. The CDR3 nucleotides read TGTGCCAGCAGTAACAGTCTGAACACTGAAGCTTTCTTT.

The chain carries TRBV7-2 and TRBJ2-1, with D tentatively TRBD2 (5 bases). V was shortened by 6 bases and J by 5 bases, with 11 bases between the two germline ends. In germline, CDR1 is SGHTA, CDR2 FQGNSA. The CDR3 has 13 amino acids. CDR3 region: CASRKPGDNEQFF. In DNA form, the CDR3 reads TGTGCCAGCAGGAAACCCGGGGACAATGAGCAGTTCTTC.

This clone turned up a few times. The V and J genes are TRBV28 and TRBJ1-4; D is uncertain. Germline V gene data show CDR1 as MDHEN and CDR2 as SYDVKM. Trimming shortened V by 6 bases and J by 8 bases, and 16 bases separated the two germline ends. The CDR3 sequence is 14 residues long. For the CDR3, the DNA is TGTGCCAGCAGCAGTAGTGGGCTACAGGAAAAACTGTTTTTT. It translates to CASSSSGLQEKLFF.